This T cell receptor (beta chain) was identified during a study of early T cells in non-severe SARS-CoV-2 infection. Study in general: Unsorted whole-blood RNA was sequenced in bulk, leaving chains unpaired.

To note about this clonotype: Its antigen is currently unknown.

V lost 7 bases to trimming and J lost 3 bases, with 9 bases between them. This CDR3 spans 12 amino acids. Germline values: CDR1 MDHEN, CDR2 SYDVKM. cDNA molecules, individually, were tagged with unique molecular identifiers. TCRdb ran MiXCR on the 5' RACE reads and lists one entry per CDR3 protein. The sample has 55,000 to 75,000 distinct CDR3 sequences, 12% seen once. Study-level points and caveats: Clonotype matching in VDJdb favored anti-spike CD8 responses and did not capture private and CD4 specificities.

The sequence was collected from an adult who was a healthcare worker with PCR-confirmed SARS-CoV-2 infection or an uninfected control (not recorded which). The source material was whole blood. V gene TRBV28 combines with J gene TRBJ1-1; D not certain. Here the CDR3 reads CASTRAYTEAFF. Written as DNA, the CDR3 is TGTGCCAGCACCCGGGCCTACACTGAAGCTTTCTTT.